Listed below are T cell receptor beta chains from one sample, sequenced in a study of graft-versus-host responses after intestinal transplantation. Assay: immunoSEQ multiplex PCR; the TCRdb copy retains only in-frame clones and omits some. The table lists just under 100,000 clones, over 75% of them singletons. The sequencing used PBMCs, collected just under 460 days after intestinal transplant. The source of these receptors is a human patient who received an intestinal transplant, so some T cells may come from the graft donor. CDR3s include the opening cysteine and the closing phenylalanine or tryptophan. A D gene is named only where the DNA matches it firmly. Expanded clones get a size class; other rows say once, few or many, or leave the size out.

CDR3 protein: CASSQAQAYEQYF
CDR3 DNA: TGTGCCAGCAGCCAGGCACAGGCCTACGAGCAGTACTTC
clone size: NA
CDR3 length: 13
V gene: TRBV4-2
J gene: TRBJ2-7
D gene: NA

CDR3 protein: CASSLPSGANEQFF
CDR3 DNA: TGCGCCAGCAGCTTGCCTAGCGGGGCAAATGAGCAGTTCTTC
clone size: once
CDR3 length: 14
V gene: TRBV5-1
J gene: TRBJ2-1
D gene: TRBD2

CDR3 protein: CASSFGGVAGRGAFF
CDR3 DNA: TGTGCCAGCAGCTTCGGGGGTGTAGCCGGACGCGGAGCTTTCTTT
clone size: NA
CDR3 length: 15
V gene: TRBV7-9
J gene: TRBJ1-1
D gene: NA

CDR3 protein: CAISESDTEAFF
CDR3 DNA: TGTGCCATCAGTGAGTCGGACACTGAAGCTTTCTTT
clone size: NA
CDR3 length: 12
V gene: TRBV10-3
J gene: TRBJ1-1
D gene: NA

CDR3 protein: CASSVMIGGEQFF
CDR3 DNA: TGTGCCAGCAGCGTAATGATAGGGGGTGAGCAGTTCTTC
clone size: NA
CDR3 length: 13
V gene: TRBV9
J gene: TRBJ2-1
D gene: NA

CDR3 protein: CASNQQESGNTIYF
CDR3 DNA: TGTGCCAGCAATCAACAGGAGAGTGGAAACACCATATATTTT
clone size: NA
CDR3 length: 14
V gene: TRBV6-5
J gene: TRBJ1-3
D gene: NA

CDR3 protein: CASRPQGKETQYF
CDR3 DNA: TGTGCCAGCAGACCACAGGGGAAAGAGACCCAGTACTTC
clone size: NA
CDR3 length: 13
V gene: TRBV6-5
J gene: TRBJ2-5
D gene: TRBD1

CDR3 protein: CASSYPRGPGSYEQYF
CDR3 DNA: TGTGCCAGCAGTTACCCGCGGGGCCCTGGCTCCTACGAGCAGTACTTC
clone size: NA
CDR3 length: 16
V gene: TRBV6-5
J gene: TRBJ2-7
D gene: NA

CDR3 protein: CASSLGLGSADTQYF
CDR3 DNA: TGCGCCAGCAGCTTGGGACTAGGGTCTGCCGATACGCAGTATTTT
clone size: NA
CDR3 length: 15
V gene: TRBV5-1
J gene: TRBJ2-3
D gene: NA

CDR3 protein: CASTPRGNQETQYF
CDR3 DNA: TGTGCCAGCACCCCCAGGGGGAACCAAGAGACCCAGTACTTC
clone size: NA
CDR3 length: 14
V gene: TRBV2
J gene: TRBJ2-5
D gene: TRBD1

CDR3 protein: CASSLELTVGYEQYF
CDR3 DNA: TGTGCCAGCAGCTTAGAGCTGACCGTCGGCTACGAGCAGTACTTC
clone size: NA
CDR3 length: 15
V gene: TRBV7-8
J gene: TRBJ2-7
D gene: NA

CDR3 protein: CASSGEGPPTYEQYF
CDR3 DNA: TGTGCCAGCAGTGGAGAGGGTCCCCCCACCTACGAGCAGTACTTC
clone size: NA
CDR3 length: 15
V gene: TRBV2
J gene: TRBJ2-7
D gene: NA

CDR3 protein: CASSPANAGNQPQHF
CDR3 DNA: TGTGCCAGCAGCCCAGCAAATGCGGGCAATCAGCCCCAGCATTTT
clone size: NA
CDR3 length: 15
V gene: TRBV2
J gene: TRBJ1-5
D gene: NA

CDR3 protein: CATSSRTGGVETQYF
CDR3 DNA: TGTGCCACCAGCAGCAGGACAGGGGGCGTAGAGACCCAGTACTTC
clone size: NA
CDR3 length: 15
V gene: TRBV15
J gene: TRBJ2-5
D gene: TRBD1

CDR3 protein: CSVGDEKLFF
CDR3 DNA: TGCAGCGTTGGGGATGAAAAACTGTTTTTT
clone size: once
CDR3 length: 10
V gene: TRBV29-1
J gene: TRBJ1-4
D gene: NA

CDR3 protein: CASSPGSPEAFF
CDR3 DNA: TGTGCCAGCAGCCCCGGGAGCCCTGAAGCTTTCTTT
clone size: once
CDR3 length: 12
V gene: TRBV14
J gene: TRBJ1-1
D gene: NA

CDR3 protein: CASSQDLEALGAFF
CDR3 DNA: TGTGCCAGCAGCCAAGATCTTGAGGCCCTGGGAGCTTTCTTT
clone size: NA
CDR3 length: 14
V gene: TRBV4-2
J gene: TRBJ1-1
D gene: NA

CDR3 protein: CASSSGTGGLDEQFF
CDR3 DNA: TGCGCCAGCAGCTCCGGGACAGGGGGCTTAGATGAGCAGTTCTTC
clone size: NA
CDR3 length: 15
V gene: TRBV5-1
J gene: TRBJ2-1
D gene: TRBD1

CDR3 protein: CASSIELVGPYEQYF
CDR3 DNA: TGTGCCAGTAGTATAGAACTAGTGGGGCCCTACGAGCAGTACTTC
clone size: NA
CDR3 length: 15
V gene: TRBV19
J gene: TRBJ2-7
D gene: NA